A single sample gave rise to the 32 T cell receptor beta chains below, sequenced in a study of T cell changes during pregnancy in multiple sclerosis. Libraries were prepared by immunoSEQ multiplex PCR; TCRdb keeps only in-frame clonotypes and omits some of them. There are approximately 36,000 clones in the sample; 93% occur only once, and just over 0.4% lies in the top ten. The specimen was CD4+ T cells from peripheral blood mononuclear cells, collected in the first trimester of pregnancy. These receptors were taken from a female donor with multiple sclerosis, enrolled in a pregnancy study.

The chain uses TRBV27 and TRBJ1-1; 10 positions match TRBD1. Germline V lookup: CDR1 MNHEY, CDR2 SMNVEV (reference sequence). There are 16 residues in the CDR3. The V and J ends lost 5 bases and 1 base, in that order; junction bases with no gene match: 7. CDR3 sequence reads: CASSHQGQGRNTEAFF. The CDR3 coding sequence is TGTGCCAGCAGTCACCAGGGACAGGGGAGGAACACTGAAGCTTTCTTT.

The chain couples TRBV7-3 to TRBJ2-3; a weak D match, TRBD2 (5 bases). Trimming took 5 bases from V and 5 from J, leaving 20 bases between them. CDR3 length: 16 amino acids. Germline-derived CDR1 and CDR2 are SGHTA and FQGTGA. The CDR3 DNA is TGTGCCAGCAGCACCGTAGCGTCGTCCGCGGAAGATACGCAGTATTTT. This gives the protein CASSTVASSAEDTQYF. Full variable domain (remainder filled in from reference TRBV7-3 and TRBJ2-3): GAGVSQTPSNKVTEKGKYVELRCDPISGHTALYWYRQSLGQGPEFLIYFQGTGAADDSGLPNDRFFAVRPEGSVSTLKIQRTERGDSAVYLCASSTVASSAEDTQYFGPGTRLTVL.

V and J are TRBV25-1 and TRBJ2-5; D is uncertain. The germline gives CDR1 MGHDK, CDR2 SYGVNS. V lost 0 bases and J 5 bases, leaving 13 bases between the germline ends. This CDR3 has 15 amino acids. The CDR3 protein is CASSEYTVSFETQYF. Written as DNA, the CDR3 is TGTGCCAGCAGTGAATATACTGTATCATTCGAGACCCAGTACTTC. Drawing the rest from reference TRBV25-1 and TRBJ2-5, the complete variable domain is EADIYQTPRYLVIGTGKKITLECSQTMGHDKMYWYQQDPGMELHLIHYSYGVNSTEKGDLSSESTVSRIRTEHFPLTLESARPSHTSQYLCASSEYTVSFETQYFGPGTRLLVL.

In nucleotides, the CDR3 is TGTGCCACCAGCAGAGATGGTGAGACGGGGGTTTACCAAGAGACCCAGTACTTC. Encoded protein: CATSRDGETGVYQETQYF. The chain combines TRBV15 with TRBJ2-5, with TRBD2 as a possible D gene (6 bases). Germline V gene sequence: CDR1 LNHNV, CDR2 YYDKDF (reference sequence). Trimming cost V 0 bases and J 0 bases, with 17 bases left between them. This CDR3 has 18 residues.

This clone was seen once. V is TRBV6-4 and J is TRBJ2-2; D might be TRBD1 (5 bases). The V gene lost 3 bases and the J gene lost 2 bases, with 10 bases spanning the gap. The CDR3 spans 15 residues. The germline V gene has CDR1 MRHNA and CDR2 SNTAGT. The DNA for the CDR3 is TGTGCCAGCAGTGAAACCCAGGGAAACACCGGGGAGCTGTTTTTT. It specifies CASSETQGNTGELFF.

V and J are TRBV7-9 and TRBJ1-6; no clear D gene. The CDR3 runs 12 residues. The V and J ends lost 6 bases and 10 bases respectively, with 10 bases between them. Germline loops: CDR1 SEHNR, CDR2 FQNEAQ (reference sequence). The DNA of the CDR3 is TGTGCCAGCAGTACCACGGGATCACCCCTCCACTTT. Its translation is CASSTTGSPLHF.

The J gene is TRBJ2-7, the V gene TRBV27; TRBD2 matches at 7 bases. Germline CDR1 MNHEY, CDR2 SMNVEV (reference sequence). Trimming took 5 bases from V and 0 from J; bases not matched to a gene: 7. This CDR3 has 15 amino acids. The CDR3 nucleotides are TGTGCCAGCAGTCTTGGGTCTAGCGGCTCCTACGAGCAGTACTTC. Encoded protein: CASSLGSSGSYEQYF.

This clone appeared once. V and J are TRBV2 and TRBJ2-1, with 9 bases aligning to TRBD2. The ends lost 3 bases at V and 8 bases at J; junction bases unmatched: 2. The CDR3 sequence is 13 residues long. Germline V gene lookup returns CDR1 SNHLY and CDR2 FYNNEI. The CDR3 bases are TGTGCCAGCAGTGATGGACTAGCGTATGAGCAGTTCTTC. It specifies CASSDGLAYEQFF.

This clone was detected once. The chain couples TRBV25-1 to TRBJ2-3; D not certain. Germline loops: CDR1 MGHDK, CDR2 SYGVNS. V was trimmed by 3 bases and J by 2 bases, leaving 12 bases between them. CDR3 length: 15 amino acids. The CDR3 sequence: CASSDLQQNTDTQYF. The CDR3 DNA is TGTGCCAGCAGTGATTTACAGCAGAACACAGATACGCAGTATTTT.

The rearrangement links TRBV19 to TRBJ2-1; 8 nucleotides align to TRBD2. V shed 1 base, J shed 7 bases, and the junction held 9 bases outside the gene matches. This CDR3 contains 16 residues. CDR1 LNHDA and CDR2 SQIVND come from the germline V gene (reference sequence). The CDR3 loop is CASSIAGGAGPNEQFF. CDR3 nucleotides: TGTGCCAGTAGTATAGCGGGGGGGGCCGGGCCAAATGAGCAGTTCTTC.

The chain links TRBV14 to TRBJ2-5; D might be TRBD2 (6 bases). V was clipped by 2 bases and J by 9 bases, with 13 bases between them. There are 13 residues in the CDR3. Per the germline V gene, CDR1 is SGHDN and CDR2 is FVKESK. CDR3 loop: CASSQSRSGAQYF. The CDR3 nucleotides read TGTGCCAGCAGCCAATCCCGGTCGGGGGCCCAGTACTTC.

This chain connects TRBV4-3 to TRBJ1-2; 9 bases align to TRBD1. This CDR3 is built from 15 residues. V lost 4 bases and J lost 5; bases outside the gene matches: 8. CDR1 is LGHNA, CDR2 YSLEER, per germline. CDR3 nucleotides: TGCGCCAGCAGCCTATTGAGTGACAGGGGGTATGGCTACACCTTC. Its translation: CASSLLSDRGYGYTF.

V gene TRBV5-1 combines with J gene TRBJ1-1; a possible D gene is TRBD1 (5 bases). CDR3 length: 15 residues. V was pared by 3 bases and J by 5 bases, with 17 bases between. CDR1 is SGHRS, CDR2 YFSETQ, per germline. CDR3 residues: CASSWGLQGWTEAFF. CDR3 coding DNA: TGCGCCAGCAGCTGGGGCTTACAAGGGTGGACTGAAGCTTTCTTT. The full variable domain, its missing parts supplied by reference TRBV5-1 and TRBJ1-1, is KAGVTQTPRYLIKTRGQQVTLSCSPISGHRSVSWYQQTPGQGLQFLFEYFSETQRNKGNFPGRFSGRQFSNSRSEMNVSTLELGDSALYLCASSWGLQGWTEAFFGQGTRLTVV.

This clone has just a few counts. This chain connects TRBV7-2 to TRBJ1-2, with a tentative D call TRBD1 (6 bases). Trimming shortened V by 6 bases and J by 4 bases, and 18 bases separated the two germline ends. CDR3 length: 15 residues. CDR1 is SGHTA and CDR2 is FQGNSA in the germline V gene. The CDR3 DNA is TGTGCCAGCAGTGACAGGACAGCATCATCCTATGGCTACACCTTC. Residues: CASSDRTASSYGYTF.

The chain couples TRBV18 to TRBJ2-2; D gene uncertain. Trimming shortened V by 4 bases and J by 5 bases, and 5 bases separated the two germline ends. Per germline, CDR1 KGHSH and CDR2 LQKENI. CDR3 size: 12 residues. CDR3 nucleotides: TGTGCCAGCTCACACGGGACCGGGGAGCTGTTTTTT. Its protein product is CASSHGTGELFF.

This clone came up once. The chain links TRBV18 to TRBJ1-5, with TRBD1 matching over 9 bases. V lost 8 bases to trimming and J lost 5 bases; unmatched junction nucleotides: 13. Germline CDR1 KGHSH, CDR2 LQKENI. This CDR3 comprises 16 residues. The CDR3 is CASGRTGGGKDQPQHF. CDR3 nucleotide sequence: TGTGCCAGCGGGAGAACAGGGGGCGGAAAGGATCAGCCCCAGCATTTT. Full variable domain (remainder filled in from reference TRBV18 and TRBJ1-5): NAGVMQNPRHLVRRRGQEARLRCSPMKGHSHVYWYRQLPEEGLKFMVYLQKENIIDESGMPKERFSAEFPKEGPSILRIQQVVRGDSAAYFCASGRTGGGKDQPQHFGDGTRLSIL.

V gene TRBV15 combines with J gene TRBJ1-1, with D maybe TRBD1 (6 bases). The V gene's germline CDR1 is LNHNV and CDR2 YYDKDF (reference sequence). The CDR3 runs 16 residues. V was shortened by 7 bases and J by 3 bases, with 21 bases between the two germline ends. The CDR3 DNA reads TGTGCCACCAACTCCGGGACACGGGGTTTGGACACTGAAGCTTTCTTT. It is translated as CATNSGTRGLDTEAFF.

The chain links TRBV10-3 to TRBJ1-3, with D perhaps TRBD1 (5 bases). The CDR3 consists of 12 residues. From germline, CDR1 is ENHRY and CDR2 SYGVKD. Trimming left V 10 bases short and J 2 bases short, with 9 bases between. CDR3 amino acids: CATRQTGNTIYF. Written as DNA, the CDR3 is TGTGCCACCCGACAGACTGGAAACACCATATATTTT.

V is TRBV29-1 and J is TRBJ2-7; 10 bases match TRBD2. V trimming: 4 bases; J trimming: 5 bases; junction bases outside the gene matches: 8. The germline V gene has CDR1 SQVTM and CDR2 ANQGSEA. The CDR3 extends over 14 amino acids. CDR3 amino acids: CSVAGLAGVNEQYF. The CDR3 region has the DNA TGCAGCGTTGCAGGGCTAGCGGGAGTAAACGAGCAGTACTTC.

The V call is TRBV2, the J call TRBJ1-4, with TRBD1 matching over 7 bases. CDR3 length equals 15 residues. The germline V gene encodes CDR1 SNHLY and CDR2 FYNNEI. The ends lost 3 bases at V and 6 bases at J; junction bases unmatched: 7. The CDR3 reads CASSETGQVDEKLFF. The CDR3 DNA reads TGTGCCAGCAGTGAGACAGGGCAAGTAGATGAAAAACTGTTTTTT.

The chain links TRBV27 to TRBJ2-2; the D gene is possibly TRBD2 (5 bases). The CDR3 has 15 amino acids. Trimming took 7 bases from V and 2 from J, leaving 14 bases between them. Looked up from germline, CDR1 is MNHEY and CDR2 is SMNVEV (reference sequence). DNA for the CDR3: TGTGCCAGCACACGGAGGTCATCAAACACCGGGGAGCTGTTTTTT. It translates to CASTRRSSNTGELFF.

V is TRBV11-1 and J is TRBJ2-5; 8 positions match TRBD2. This CDR3 comprises 13 residues. Germline V gives CDR1 SGHAT, CDR2 FQDESV (reference sequence). V dropped 5 bases and J dropped 5; count of bases not matched to a gene: 4. The CDR3 loop is CASSTRLAETQYF. The CDR3 bases are TGTGCCAGCAGCACCCGACTAGCGGAGACCCAGTACTTC.

V is TRBV13 and J is TRBJ2-7; TRBD1 matches at 8 bases. The CDR3 is 15 amino acids. Germline V gene lookup returns CDR1 PRHDT and CDR2 FYEKMQ (reference sequence). V dropped 6 bases and J dropped 3; count of bases not matched to a gene: 10. CDR3 coding DNA: TGTGCCAGCAGAGAGACAGGGGCCACTATCTACGAGCAGTACTTC. Translated, it gives CASRETGATIYEQYF.

The V gene is TRBV6-6, the J gene TRBJ2-4; 9 bases fit TRBD1. Germline CDR1 and CDR2: MNHNY and SVGAGI (reference sequence). The CDR3 runs 15 residues. After removal of 5 bases from V and 1 base from J, the junction contained 3 bases not matched to a gene. CDR3 loop: CASSRTGDAKNIQYF. In DNA form, the CDR3 reads TGTGCCAGCAGTCGGACAGGGGACGCCAAAAACATTCAGTACTTC.

This clone was picked up one time. The V call is TRBV27, the J call TRBJ2-1; 8 bases align to TRBD1. V lost 6 bases to trimming and J lost 6 bases; unmatched junction nucleotides: 7. The CDR3 totals 14 residues. The germline V gene encodes CDR1 MNHEY and CDR2 SMNVEV (reference sequence). CDR3 coding DNA: TGTGCCAGCAGCACGACAGGGGTTGCCAATGAGCAGTTCTTC. Amino acid sequence: CASSTTGVANEQFF.

The V gene is TRBV6-5, the J gene TRBJ2-1; 9 bases line up with TRBD2. J lost 3 bases, V lost 6 bases, and 6 bases had no gene match. Germline loops: CDR1 MNHEY, CDR2 SVGAGI. The CDR3 extends over 15 amino acids. The CDR3, as DNA: TGTGCCAGCAGCTTAACTAGCGGGCTCTACAATGAGCAGTTCTTC. Protein: CASSLTSGLYNEQFF.

The V gene is TRBV10-3, the J gene TRBJ1-6; 7 bases fit TRBD1. The germline V gene has CDR1 ENHRY and CDR2 SYGVKD. This CDR3 contains 14 residues. V dropped 4 bases and J dropped 10; count of bases not matched to a gene: 7. The CDR3 protein is CAISGETGSSPLHF. The CDR3 nucleotides are TGTGCCATCAGTGGGGAGACAGGGTCCTCACCCCTCCACTTT.

The rearrangement links TRBV27 to TRBJ2-5; D not certain. This CDR3 is 15 amino acids long. Trimming left V 5 bases short and J 4 bases short, with 17 bases between. Germline lookup yields CDR1 MNHEY and CDR2 SMNVEV (reference sequence). CDR3 residues: CASSNEWRLGETQYF. As DNA, the CDR3 is TGTGCCAGCAGTAACGAGTGGAGACTTGGAGAGACCCAGTACTTC.

The chain combines TRBV10-3 with TRBJ1-2; 7 nucleotides agree with TRBD1. The CDR3 has 11 amino acids. Unmatched junction bases numbered 6, after V lost 4 bases and J lost 13 bases. The V gene's germline CDR1 is ENHRY and CDR2 SYGVKD. In nucleotides, the CDR3 is TGTGCCATCAGTGGACAGGGTGGTTGCACCTTC. It is translated as CAISGQGGCTF.

This clone was seen just once. V usage is TRBV5-1 and J usage is TRBJ2-6; 7 positions agree with TRBD1. Per the germline V gene, CDR1 is SGHRS and CDR2 is YFSETQ. V was clipped by 2 bases and J by 2 bases; unmatched bases: 1. This CDR3 is built from 15 residues. CDR3: CASSFTGAGANVLTF. Written as DNA, the CDR3 is TGCGCCAGCAGCTTTACAGGGGCTGGGGCCAACGTCCTGACTTTC.

The chain uses TRBV5-4 and TRBJ2-6, with 7 bases fitting TRBD1. This CDR3 comprises 15 residues. V shed 3 bases, J shed 4 bases, and the junction held 4 bases outside the gene matches. The germline V gene encodes CDR1 SGHNT and CDR2 YYREEE (reference sequence). The CDR3 reads CASSSTGRGANVLTF. The CDR3 nucleotides are TGTGCCAGCAGCTCGACAGGGCGAGGGGCCAACGTCCTGACTTTC.

Points on this clone: At the DNA level, this CDR3 is encoded by other sequences in the same sample as well. The V gene is TRBV2, the J gene TRBJ2-1; no clear D. Trimming shortened V by 3 bases and J by 7 bases, and 10 bases separated the two germline ends. There are 13 residues in the CDR3. Germline V gives CDR1 SNHLY, CDR2 FYNNEI. CDR3 bases: TGTGCCAGCAGTGAGGTGGCGGATAATGAGCAGTTCTTC. Its translation is CASSEVADNEQFF.